This T cell receptor beta chain was sequenced during a study of blood T cell repertoires in COVID-19. Produced via immunoSEQ multiplex PCR; TCRdb's table is partial and in-frame only. The sample yields more than 150,000 clones, around 79% seen once. This clone was observed a few times. The trim removed 5 bases at V and 5 bases at J, leaving 7 bases unmatched. The CDR3 spans 14 residues. From germline, CDR1 is GTSNPN and CDR2 SVGIG (reference sequence). Sequenced sample: peripheral blood. The chain has TRBV30 and TRBJ1-5; 9 bases agree with TRBD1. This sequence was found in a man aged 45-60 years who had recovered from COVID-19. This CDR3 is CAWALGQGDQPQHF. In DNA, the CDR3 is TGTGCCTGGGCGCTGGGACAGGGTGATCAGCCCCAGCATTTT.